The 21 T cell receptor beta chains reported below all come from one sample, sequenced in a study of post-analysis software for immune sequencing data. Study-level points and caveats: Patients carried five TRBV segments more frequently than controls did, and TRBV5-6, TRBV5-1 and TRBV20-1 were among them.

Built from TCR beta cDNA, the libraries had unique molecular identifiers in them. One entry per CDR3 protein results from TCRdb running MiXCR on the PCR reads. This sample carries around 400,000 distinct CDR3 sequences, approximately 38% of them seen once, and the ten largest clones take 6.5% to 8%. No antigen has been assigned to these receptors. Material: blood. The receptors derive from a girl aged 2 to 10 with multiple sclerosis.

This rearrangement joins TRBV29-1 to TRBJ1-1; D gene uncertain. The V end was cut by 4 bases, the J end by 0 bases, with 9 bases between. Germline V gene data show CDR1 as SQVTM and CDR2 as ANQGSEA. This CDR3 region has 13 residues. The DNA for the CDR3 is TGCAGCGTTGGGCGCGGGGTGAACACTGAAGCTTTCTTT. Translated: CSVGRGVNTEAFF. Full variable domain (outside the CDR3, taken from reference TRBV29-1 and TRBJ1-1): SAVISQKPSRDICQRGTSLTIQCQVDSQVTMMFWYRQQPGQSLTLIATANQGSEATYESGFVIDKFPISRPNLTFSTLTVSNMSPEDSSIYLCSVGRGVNTEAFFGQGTRLTVV.

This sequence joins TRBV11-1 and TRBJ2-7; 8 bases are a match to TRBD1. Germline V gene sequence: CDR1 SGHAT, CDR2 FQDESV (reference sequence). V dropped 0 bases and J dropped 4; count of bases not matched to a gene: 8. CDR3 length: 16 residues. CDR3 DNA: TGTGCCAGCAGCTTAGCGGCAGGGGGCTTCGGGTACGAGCAGTACTTC. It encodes CASSLAAGGFGYEQYF.

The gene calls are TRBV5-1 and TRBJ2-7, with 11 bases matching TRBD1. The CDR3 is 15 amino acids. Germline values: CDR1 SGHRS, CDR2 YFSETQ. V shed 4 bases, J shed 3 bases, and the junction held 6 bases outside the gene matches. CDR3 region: CASSQRTGGVYEQYF. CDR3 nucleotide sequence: TGCGCCAGCAGCCAACGGACAGGGGGCGTCTACGAGCAGTACTTC.

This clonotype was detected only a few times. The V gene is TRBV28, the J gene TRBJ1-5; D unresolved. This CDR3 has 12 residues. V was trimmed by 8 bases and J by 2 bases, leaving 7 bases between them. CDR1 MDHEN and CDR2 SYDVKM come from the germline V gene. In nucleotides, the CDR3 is TGTGCCAGCTCGGAGGGCAATCAGCCCCAGCATTTT. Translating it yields CASSEGNQPQHF.

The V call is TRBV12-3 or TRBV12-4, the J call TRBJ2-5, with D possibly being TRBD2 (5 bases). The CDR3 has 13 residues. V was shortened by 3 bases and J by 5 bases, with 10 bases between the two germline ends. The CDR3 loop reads CASSFAGRETQYF. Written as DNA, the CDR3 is TGTGCCAGCAGTTTCGCGGGTCGGGAGACCCAGTACTTC.

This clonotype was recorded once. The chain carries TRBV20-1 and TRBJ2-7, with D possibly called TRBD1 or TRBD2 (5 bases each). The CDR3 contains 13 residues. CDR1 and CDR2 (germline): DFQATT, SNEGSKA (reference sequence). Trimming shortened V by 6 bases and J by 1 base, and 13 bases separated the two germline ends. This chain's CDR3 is CSAQGRISYEQYF. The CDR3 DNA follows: TGCAGTGCGCAGGGACGTATATCCTACGAGCAGTACTTC.

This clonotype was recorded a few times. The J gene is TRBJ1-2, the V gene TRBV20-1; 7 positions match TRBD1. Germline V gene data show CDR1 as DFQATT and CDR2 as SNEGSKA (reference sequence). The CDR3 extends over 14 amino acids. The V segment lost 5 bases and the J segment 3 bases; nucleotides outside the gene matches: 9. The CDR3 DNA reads TGCAGTGCTCAAACTACCGACAGGGACTATGGCTACACCTTC. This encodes CSAQTTDRDYGYTF.

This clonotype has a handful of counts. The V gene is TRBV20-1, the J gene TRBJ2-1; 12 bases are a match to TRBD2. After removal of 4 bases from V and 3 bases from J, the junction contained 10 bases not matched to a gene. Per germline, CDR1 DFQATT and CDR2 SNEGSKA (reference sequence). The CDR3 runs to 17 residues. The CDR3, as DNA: TGCAGTGCTACTTTGGCTCTAGCGGGGGGGCTCTACAATGAGCAGTTCTTC. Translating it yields CSATLALAGGLYNEQFF.

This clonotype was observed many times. As DNA, the CDR3 is TGCGCCAGCAGCCCTGGACAGGGAGAGTACTTC. Its translation: CASSPGQGEYF. The chain has TRBV5-1 and TRBJ2-5; 8 bases agree with TRBD1. This CDR3 is built from 11 residues. J gave up 12 bases and V 4 bases, and 5 bases lay outside the gene matches. Germline CDR1 SGHRS, CDR2 YFSETQ.

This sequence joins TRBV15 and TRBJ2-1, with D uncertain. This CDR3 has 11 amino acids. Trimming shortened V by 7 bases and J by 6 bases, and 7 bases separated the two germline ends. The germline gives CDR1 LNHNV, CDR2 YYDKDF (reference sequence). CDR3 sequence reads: CATNNGNEQFF. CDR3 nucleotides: TGTGCCACCAATAATGGCAATGAGCAGTTCTTC.

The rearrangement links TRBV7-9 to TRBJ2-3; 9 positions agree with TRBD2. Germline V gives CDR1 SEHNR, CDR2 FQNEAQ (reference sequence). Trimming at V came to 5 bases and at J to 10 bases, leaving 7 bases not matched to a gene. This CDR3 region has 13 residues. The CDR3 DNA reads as TGTGCCAGCAGCGATAAGGGACTAGCAGCGCAGTATTTT. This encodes CASSDKGLAAQYF.

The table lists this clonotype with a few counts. CDR3 region: CASTQQGGSYEQYF. CDR3 sequence (DNA): TGTGCCAGCACCCAACAAGGAGGCTCCTACGAGCAGTACTTC. This sequence joins TRBV12-3 or TRBV12-4 and TRBJ2-7, with a weak D call TRBD2 (5 bases). The CDR3 length is 14 residues. V shed 7 bases and J shed 0 bases, with 13 bases lying between them.

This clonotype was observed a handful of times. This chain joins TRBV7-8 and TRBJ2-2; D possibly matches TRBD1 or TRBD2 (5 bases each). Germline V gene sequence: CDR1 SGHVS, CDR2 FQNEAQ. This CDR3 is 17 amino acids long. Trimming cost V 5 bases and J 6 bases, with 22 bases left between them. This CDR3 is CASSASGTSFQPGELFF. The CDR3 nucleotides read TGTGCCAGCAGCGCCTCCGGGACCTCGTTCCAACCCGGGGAGCTGTTTTTT.

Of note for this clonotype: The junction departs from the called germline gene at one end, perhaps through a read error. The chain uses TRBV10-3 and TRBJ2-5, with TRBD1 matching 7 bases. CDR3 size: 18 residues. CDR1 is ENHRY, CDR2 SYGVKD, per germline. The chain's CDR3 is CVISDRQGTINRQETQYF. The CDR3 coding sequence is TGTGTCATCAGTGACCGACAGGGTACGATTAACAGACAAGAGACCCAGTACTTC.

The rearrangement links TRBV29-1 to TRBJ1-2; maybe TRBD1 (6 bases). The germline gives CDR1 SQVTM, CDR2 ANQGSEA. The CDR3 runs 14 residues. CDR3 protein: CSYYREVGTYGYTF. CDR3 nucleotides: TGCAGTTATTACAGGGAAGTTGGCACCTATGGCTACACCTTC.

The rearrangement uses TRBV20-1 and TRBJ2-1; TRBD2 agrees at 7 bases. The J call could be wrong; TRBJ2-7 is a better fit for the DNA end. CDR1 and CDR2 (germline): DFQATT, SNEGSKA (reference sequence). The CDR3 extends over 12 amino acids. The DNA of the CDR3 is TGCAGTGCTGAGACTAGCTTCAATGAGCAGTACTTC. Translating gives CSAETSFNEQYF.

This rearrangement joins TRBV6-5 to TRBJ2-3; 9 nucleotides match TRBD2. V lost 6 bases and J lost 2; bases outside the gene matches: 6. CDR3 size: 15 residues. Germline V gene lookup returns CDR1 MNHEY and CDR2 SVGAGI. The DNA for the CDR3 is TGTGCCAGCAGCTACGTAGCGGGAGACACAGATACGCAGTATTTT. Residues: CASSYVAGDTDTQYF.

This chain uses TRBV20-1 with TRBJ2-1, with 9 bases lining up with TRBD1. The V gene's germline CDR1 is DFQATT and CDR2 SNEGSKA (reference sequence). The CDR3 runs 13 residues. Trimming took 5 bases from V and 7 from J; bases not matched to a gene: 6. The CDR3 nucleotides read TGCAGTGCTCAGACGACAGGGGGAAATGAGCAGTTCTTC. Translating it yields CSAQTTGGNEQFF.

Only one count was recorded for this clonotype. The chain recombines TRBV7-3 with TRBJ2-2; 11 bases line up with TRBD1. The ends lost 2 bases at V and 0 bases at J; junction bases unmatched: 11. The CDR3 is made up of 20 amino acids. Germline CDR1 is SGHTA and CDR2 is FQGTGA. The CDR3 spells CASSLGQGAPAYANTGELFF. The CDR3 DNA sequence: TGTGCCAGCAGCTTAGGACAGGGGGCCCCTGCATATGCGAACACCGGGGAGCTGTTTTTT.

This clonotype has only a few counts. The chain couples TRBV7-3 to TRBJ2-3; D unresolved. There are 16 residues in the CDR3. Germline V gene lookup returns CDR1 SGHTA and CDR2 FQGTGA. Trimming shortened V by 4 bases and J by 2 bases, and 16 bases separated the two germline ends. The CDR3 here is CASSSHSQPLTDTQYF. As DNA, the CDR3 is TGTGCCAGCAGCTCGCACTCACAACCCCTCACAGATACGCAGTATTTT.

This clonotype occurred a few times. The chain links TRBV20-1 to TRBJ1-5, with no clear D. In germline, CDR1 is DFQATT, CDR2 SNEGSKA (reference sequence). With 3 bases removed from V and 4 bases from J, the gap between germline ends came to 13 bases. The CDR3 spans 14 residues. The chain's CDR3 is CSARTDRGNQPQHF. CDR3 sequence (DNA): TGCAGTGCTAGGACGGACCGGGGAAATCAGCCCCAGCATTTT.